This T cell receptor beta chain derives from a study of early T cells in non-severe SARS-CoV-2 infection. Germline CDR1 and CDR2: MNHEY and SMNVEV (reference sequence). This CDR3 region has 14 residues. V was trimmed by 2 bases and J by 9 bases, leaving 15 bases between them. TCRdb reanalysed the 5' RACE reads using MiXCR and keeps one entry per CDR3 protein. The repertoire holds around 88,000 distinct CDR3 sequences, with over 13% as singletons. This clonotype was recorded once. The rearrangement joins TRBV27 to TRBJ2-3; D might be TRBD1 or TRBD2, each matching 6 bases. Sequenced sample: whole blood. The sequence was obtained from an adult who was a healthcare worker with PCR-confirmed SARS-CoV-2 infection or an uninfected control (not recorded which). CDR3 bases: TGTGCCAGCAGTTTAGGACAGACTGGGGGGACGCAGTATTTT. Its translation: CASSLGQTGGTQYF.